These 20 T cell receptor beta chains came from one sample sequenced in a study of response to subunit inactivated influenza vaccine. TCRdb reprocessed the RT-PCR reads with MiXCR, giving one entry per CDR3 protein. The sample contains 710,000 or so distinct CDR3 sequences, less than 20% of which appear only once. The sequencing here drew on PBMCs from blood, taken approximately 13 days after vaccination. These receptors all stem from a man aged 45-65 years who received an inactivated influenza vaccine.

V and J are TRBV6-2 or TRBV6-3 and TRBJ2-1, with D maybe TRBD2 (5 bases). This CDR3 has 13 residues. The V end lost 4 bases, the J end lost 10 bases, and 14 bases lay between the germline ends. Germline V gene sequence: CDR1 MNHEY, CDR2 SVGEGT. This CDR3 reads CASSSPFKREQFF. CDR3 DNA: TGTGCCAGCAGTTCCCCGTTTAAGCGGGAGCAGTTCTTC.

The rearrangement uses TRBV11-2 and TRBJ2-2; D gene uncertain. The CDR3 length is 14 residues. Germline V gene data show CDR1 as SGHAT and CDR2 as FQNNGV. The ends were cut back, 1 base at V and 7 bases at J, with 10 bases in the middle. The CDR3 DNA sequence: TGTGCCAGCAGCTTAGGGCTGACCAACGGGGAGCTGTTTTTT. Its translation: CASSLGLTNGELFF.

This clonotype showed up just a few times. V gene TRBV6-2 or TRBV6-3 combines with J gene TRBJ1-2; D not resolved. Germline values: CDR1 MNHEY, CDR2 SVGEGT. This CDR3 has 13 residues. V lost 8 bases, J lost 6 bases, and 16 bases lay in between. This CDR3 is CASGTPKTHGYTF. CDR3 DNA: TGTGCCAGCGGCACTCCGAAAACCCATGGCTACACCTTC.

This clonotype was seen a few times. This chain joins TRBV29-1 and TRBJ2-1, with D perhaps TRBD2 (6 bases). Germline lookup yields CDR1 SQVTM and CDR2 ANQGSEA. V shed 6 bases and J shed 7 bases, with 13 bases lying between them. This CDR3 comprises 12 residues. CDR3 sequence reads: CSVIETRNEQFF. For the CDR3, the DNA is TGCAGCGTAATCGAGACTAGAAATGAGCAGTTCTTC.

This clonotype occurred a few times. The CDR3 protein is CSARASDYPYNEQFF. The CDR3 DNA is TGCAGTGCTAGGGCTAGCGACTACCCCTACAATGAGCAGTTCTTC. V is TRBV20-1 and J is TRBJ2-1, with a possible D match to TRBD2 (6 bases). V dropped 3 bases and J dropped 2 bases, with 14 bases sitting between them. Germline lookup yields CDR1 DFQATT and CDR2 SNEGSKA (reference sequence). This CDR3 is 15 amino acids long.

There are a few counts of this clonotype. J is TRBJ1-1 and V is TRBV29-1; 7 positions match TRBD1. The CDR3 is made up of 13 amino acids. J gave up 2 bases and V 5 bases, and 5 bases lay outside the gene matches. Germline-derived CDR1 and CDR2 are SQVTM and ANQGSEA. DNA of the CDR3: TGCAGCGTTATGGGACAGCTTAACACTGAAGCTTTCTTT. It codes for CSVMGQLNTEAFF.

In the case of this clonotype: This could be a read error, since a much larger clone is one nucleotide away. The gene calls are TRBV29-1 and TRBJ2-1; 7 bases are a match to TRBD1. J was trimmed by 6 bases and V by 4 bases; bases with no gene match: 9. The CDR3 has 14 amino acids. Germline V gene lookup returns CDR1 SQVTM and CDR2 ANQGSEA. CDR3 sequence (DNA): TGCAGCGTTGCGACAGGGATTCGCTGCAATGAGCAGTTCTTC. Translated: CSVATGIRCNEQFF.

This sequence joins TRBV18 and TRBJ1-5; D unclear. CDR3 length: 14 residues. V was shortened by 8 bases and J by 5 bases, with 16 bases between the two germline ends. From germline, CDR1 is KGHSH and CDR2 LQKENI. In DNA form, the CDR3 reads TGTGCCAGCCGGTACAGTGGATACGATCAGCCCCAGCATTTT. Amino acids: CASRYSGYDQPQHF.

This clonotype has a handful of counts. The chain carries TRBV12-3 or TRBV12-4 and TRBJ1-1; 8 positions match TRBD1. The junction had 6 bases not matched to a gene; V was cut back by 5 bases and J by 4 bases. The CDR3 totals 14 residues. DNA of the CDR3: TGTGCCAGCAGTCGACAGGGGCCGGGCACTGAAGCTTTCTTT. Translating gives CASSRQGPGTEAFF.

This clonotype showed up many times. The chain combines TRBV6-2 or TRBV6-3 with TRBJ2-1, with D possibly TRBD2 on 6 matching bases. Trimming removed 1 base at V and 0 bases at J, with 10 bases between. Per germline, CDR1 MNHEY and CDR2 SVGEGT. The length of the CDR3 is 16 residues. Here the CDR3 reads CASSYYSGSSYNEQFF. For the CDR3, the DNA is TGTGCCAGCAGTTACTATTCCGGGAGCTCCTACAATGAGCAGTTCTTC.

The V and J genes are TRBV5-1 and TRBJ2-2; D gene uncertain. CDR1 is SGHRS, CDR2 YFSETQ, per germline. This CDR3 is 14 amino acids long. V lost 6 bases, J lost 0 bases, and 9 bases lay in between. The CDR3 nucleotides are TGCGCCAGCAAAGCACCAGCGAACACCGGGGAGCTGTTTTTT. Its translation is CASKAPANTGELFF.

The rearrangement links TRBV9 to TRBJ2-7, with a tentative D call TRBD2 (6 bases). The V gene's germline CDR1 is SGDLS and CDR2 YYNGEE. The V end was cut by 0 bases, the J end by 2 bases, with 15 bases between. The CDR3 loop spans 16 amino acids. CDR3 sequence: CASSVDRGGPAYEQYF. The CDR3 coding sequence is TGTGCCAGCAGCGTAGATCGGGGAGGCCCGGCCTACGAGCAGTACTTC.

The rearrangement uses TRBV28 and TRBJ2-7; 8 bases agree with TRBD1. The germline gives CDR1 MDHEN, CDR2 SYDVKM. V was clipped by 6 bases and J by 3 bases; unmatched bases: 7. This CDR3 contains 14 residues. This CDR3 reads CASSLQGDLYEQYF. The CDR3 nucleotides are TGTGCCAGCAGCTTACAGGGGGACCTCTACGAGCAGTACTTC.

The chain recombines TRBV20-1 with TRBJ2-7; the D gene is possibly TRBD1 (5 bases). This CDR3 contains 14 residues. V was trimmed by 4 bases and J by 2 bases, leaving 15 bases between them. Germline V lookup: CDR1 DFQATT, CDR2 SNEGSKA (reference sequence). CDR3 in amino acids: CSATQVLVAYEQYF. The DNA of the CDR3 is TGCAGTGCTACACAGGTCCTGGTAGCCTACGAGCAGTACTTC.

J is TRBJ2-3 and V is TRBV10-3, with 11 bases fitting TRBD2. CDR3 length: 14 residues. The V segment lost 4 bases and the J segment 4 bases; nucleotides outside the gene matches: 1. From germline, CDR1 is ENHRY and CDR2 SYGVKD. CDR3 DNA: TGTGCCATCAGTGGGGGACTAGCGGCAGATACGCAGTATTTT. This gives the protein CAISGGLAADTQYF.

Here the CDR3 DNA reads TGCGCCAGCAGCCAAGATGGGTTAGGAAACGAGCAGTACTTC. Translated, it gives CASSQDGLGNEQYF. V gene TRBV4-3 combines with J gene TRBJ2-7; no clear D. The CDR3 loop spans 14 amino acids. In germline, CDR1 is LGHNA, CDR2 YSLEER. The V end lost 0 bases, the J end lost 5 bases, and 11 bases lay between the germline ends.

CDR3 coding DNA: TGTGCCAGCAGTGAAGAGCAGACGGCCAAAAACATTCAGTACTTC. It is translated as CASSEEQTAKNIQYF. The V gene is TRBV2, the J gene TRBJ2-4; D call uncertain. The CDR3 extends over 15 amino acids. V was shortened by 1 base and J by 1 base, with 8 bases between the two germline ends. Germline loops: CDR1 SNHLY, CDR2 FYNNEI. The complete variable domain, with remaining parts taken from reference TRBV2 and TRBJ2-4, reads EPEVTQTPSHQVTQMGQEVILRCVPISNHLYFYWYRQILGQKVEFLVSFYNNEISEKSEIFDDQFSVERPDGSNFTLKIRSTKLEDSAMYFCASSEEQTAKNIQYFGAGTRLSVL.

This clonotype was picked up many times. The V call is TRBV7-2, the J call TRBJ1-2; no definite D call. The V end was cut by 5 bases, the J end by 5 bases, with 9 bases between. The CDR3 totals 12 residues. Germline CDR1 SGHTA, CDR2 FQGNSA. The CDR3 DNA is TGTGCCAGCAGCCTGGGGATGTATGGCTACACCTTC. This encodes CASSLGMYGYTF.

This clonotype was counted many times. J is TRBJ2-6 and V is TRBV29-1; no definite D call. Germline V gene sequence: CDR1 SQVTM, CDR2 ANQGSEA. V was shortened by 2 bases and J by 3 bases, with 11 bases between the two germline ends. The CDR3 totals 15 residues. As DNA, the CDR3 is TGCAGCGTTGAACTTCCCGTGGTTGGGGCCAACGTCCTGACTTTC. Residues: CSVELPVVGANVLTF.

The chain links TRBV7-2 to TRBJ2-7; the match to TRBD1 covers 7 bases. J gave up 5 bases and V 1 base, and 2 bases lay outside the gene matches. Germline V gene lookup returns CDR1 SGHTA and CDR2 FQGNSA. This CDR3 is built from 13 residues. The CDR3 sequence is CASSLVTGNEQYF. Here the CDR3 DNA reads TGTGCCAGCAGCTTAGTGACAGGGAACGAGCAGTACTTC.